Presented here are 22 T cell receptor beta chains from one specimen sequenced in a study of monozygotic twins with inflammatory bowel disease. Reprocessing the 5' RACE reads, TCRdb reports a single entry for every CDR3 protein and omits DNA. Recorded for this sample: roughly 320,000 distinct CDR3 sequences. Input material: blood. These TCRs come from a human donor with ulcerative colitis or Crohn's disease, or a healthy co-twin of an affected twin (not recorded which).

This chain links TRBV20-1 with TRBJ2-3; as DNA is missing, the TRBD1 call by TCRdb cannot be tested. The germline gives CDR1 DFQATT, CDR2 SNEGSKA (reference sequence). There are 14 residues in the CDR3. The CDR3 region is CSAGTGILTDTQYF.

The J gene is TRBJ2-3, the V gene TRBV7-9; the D call from TCRdb, TRBD2, cannot be confirmed without DNA. The CDR3 runs 13 residues. CDR1 and CDR2 from the germline V gene are SEHNR and FQNEAQ (reference sequence). CDR3 region: CATGLAGTDTQYF.

CDR3 residues: CASSLPPLARFSNEQFF. The V gene is TRBV11-2, the J gene TRBJ2-1; TCRdb's assignment of TRBD2 cannot be checked, as there is no DNA. Per the germline V gene, CDR1 is SGHAT and CDR2 is FQNNGV. CDR3 length: 17 residues. The full variable domain, its missing parts supplied by reference TRBV11-2 and TRBJ2-1, is EAGVAQSPRYKIIEKRQSVAFWCNPISGHATLYWYQQILGQGPKLLIQFQNNGVVDDSQLPKDRFSAERLKGVDSTLKIQPAKLEDSAVYLCASSLPPLARFSNEQFFGPGTRLTVL.

CDR3 sequence reads: CASSFGGGRPTKNEQFF. The chain carries TRBV12-3 or TRBV12-4 and TRBJ2-1; TCRdb's assignment of TRBD1 cannot be checked, as there is no DNA. This CDR3 is built from 17 residues.

The chain combines TRBV28 with TRBJ2-7; the D gene TCRdb calls, TRBD1, cannot be checked with no DNA. The germline gives CDR1 MDHEN, CDR2 SYDVKM. The CDR3 extends over 14 amino acids. The CDR3 here is CASSFTTSGWEQYF.

The chain employs TRBV5-5 and TRBJ2-7. Per the germline V gene, CDR1 is SGHKS and CDR2 is YYEKEE (reference sequence). CDR3 length equals 14 residues. The CDR3 sequence is CASSSISSSYEQYF. The whole variable domain, filled in from reference TRBV5-5 and TRBJ2-7, reads DAGVTQSPTHLIKTRGQQVTLRCSPISGHKSVSWYQQVLGQGPQFIFQYYEKEERGRGNFPDRFSARQFPNYSSELNVNALLLGDSALYLCASSSISSSYEQYFGPGTRLTVT.

This rearrangement joins TRBV27 to TRBJ1-4. The germline V gene has CDR1 MNHEY and CDR2 SMNVEV (reference sequence). CDR3 length equals 13 residues. Here the CDR3 reads CASSSISGKKLFF. Based on the CDR3 plus reference TRBV27 and TRBJ1-4, the full variable domain is EAQVTQNPRYLITVTGKKLTVTCSQNMNHEYMSWYRQDPGLGLRQIYYSMNVEVTDKGDVPEGYKVSRKEKRNFPLILESPSPNQTSLYFCASSSISGKKLFFGSGTQLSVL.

The chain carries TRBV28 and TRBJ2-7. Germline CDR1 reads MDHEN; CDR2 reads SYDVKM. The CDR3 loop spans 11 amino acids. The chain's CDR3 is CASRTLRRQYF. The full variable domain, rest sourced from reference TRBV28 and TRBJ2-7, is DVKVTQSSRYLVKRTGEKVFLECVQDMDHENMFWYRQDPGLGLRLIYFSYDVKMKEKGDIPEGYSVSREKKERFSLILESASTNQTSMYLCASRTLRRQYFGPGTRLTVT.

The rearrangement links TRBV5-1 to TRBJ2-7; TCRdb proposes TRBD2, but this gene call is untestable without DNA. The CDR3 is 15 amino acids. In germline, CDR1 is SGHRS, CDR2 YFSETQ. The CDR3 region is CASSLEWTSTFEQYF.

The chain has TRBV6-2 or TRBV6-3 and TRBJ2-2; TCRdb selects TRBD1, and the lack of DNA leaves this call unchecked. The CDR3 is 16 residues long. Germline V gives CDR1 MNHEY, CDR2 SVGEGT. The chain's CDR3 is CASSDGQGRGTGELFF.

This chain joins TRBV12-3 or TRBV12-4 and TRBJ1-1. CDR3 length: 14 amino acids. This chain's CDR3 is CASSETTMNTEAFF.

The rearrangement links TRBV5-6 to TRBJ2-3. This CDR3 is built from 14 residues. Germline V CDR1 and CDR2: SGHDT, YYEEEE. The CDR3: CASSLEAAGDTQYF.

This rearrangement joins TRBV9 to TRBJ1-4; with no DNA, the TCRdb D assignment of TRBD1 cannot be verified. The CDR3 covers 17 residues. Germline V gene data show CDR1 as SGDLS and CDR2 as YYNGEE. The CDR3: CASSVVSRWQPPEKLFF.

The chain employs TRBV28 and TRBJ2-7; there is no DNA to check the TCRdb D call of TRBD2. Germline CDR1 is MDHEN and CDR2 is SYDVKM. The CDR3 length is 16 residues. CDR3 sequence: CASSLPEDSGVYEQYF.

The chain carries TRBV7-9 and TRBJ1-1; TCRdb's D call, TRBD1, is unchecked because there is no DNA. Germline V lookup: CDR1 SEHNR, CDR2 FQNEAQ (reference sequence). The CDR3 covers 14 residues. This CDR3 reads CASTLGQSDTEAFF.

The chain has TRBV20-1 and TRBJ1-5. Germline assignment: CDR1 DFQATT and CDR2 SNEGSKA (reference sequence). The CDR3 contains 17 residues. This chain's CDR3 is CSARALGAWASNQPQHF.

The J gene is TRBJ2-3, the V gene TRBV5-1; without DNA, the TCRdb call of TRBD1 cannot be checked. CDR1 is SGHRS and CDR2 is YFSETQ in the germline V gene. The CDR3 contains 15 residues. This chain's CDR3 is CASSLVGGHTDTQYF.

The V gene is TRBV4-3, the J gene TRBJ2-5; TCRdb calls TRBD1, which cannot be checked without DNA. The germline CDR1 and CDR2 sequences are LGHNA and YSLEER. This CDR3 comprises 17 residues. CDR3 sequence: CASSQGGGSFLGETQYF.

This chain connects TRBV7-9 to TRBJ2-7; TCRdb's assignment of TRBD1 cannot be checked, as there is no DNA. The germline V gene encodes CDR1 SEHNR and CDR2 FQNEAQ (reference sequence). This CDR3 contains 15 residues. CDR3 amino acids: CASSSPGMGIGEQYF.

This chain joins TRBV6-1 and TRBJ2-7; lacking DNA, the TRBD1 call made by TCRdb goes unchecked. The CDR3 is 16 residues long. CDR1 is MNHNS and CDR2 is SASEGT in the germline V gene. CDR3 protein: CASSPTAGAYSYEQYF.

CDR3: CSASLKQGKYF. The J gene is TRBJ2-7, the V gene TRBV20-1; TCRdb's D call, TRBD1, is unchecked because there is no DNA. CDR1 and CDR2 (germline): DFQATT, SNEGSKA (reference sequence). The CDR3 contains 11 residues.

V gene TRBV20-1 combines with J gene TRBJ2-7. Germline V gene lookup returns CDR1 DFQATT and CDR2 SNEGSKA (reference sequence). The CDR3 length is 11 residues. CDR3 loop: CSANLKVKQYF.